Described below is a single T cell receptor beta chain sequence and its context. What it recognizes is unknown. This record belongs to a study of siplizumab effects on memory and regulatory T cells. Overall study results and limits: Assignment of a naive or memory phenotype failed for roughly 80-96% of the proliferating CD4+ or CD8+ clones. Suppressive activity of Tregs proliferating in siplizumab cultures remained unconfirmed.

The germline V gene encodes CDR1 SGHRS and CDR2 YFSETQ. Germline trimming cut 2 bases from V and 0 bases from J; bases unmatched to any gene: 4. The CDR3 runs 16 residues. In each sample, approximately 90,000 TCR templates were assayed. Profiled with immunoSEQ multiplex PCR; TCRdb holds only in-frame clones, not every one. The sample carries some 100,000 clones, over 90% recorded once. The sample consisted of non-Treg CD4+ T cells sorted from blood. The gene calls are TRBV5-1 and TRBJ2-5; 10 bases agree with TRBD2. The origin of this receptor is a human donor in good health. For the CDR3, the DNA is TGCGCCAGCAGCTTACAACTAGCGGGGTACCAAGAGACCCAGTACTTC. This encodes CASSLQLAGYQETQYF. The variable domain in full, with the rest retrieved from reference TRBV5-1 and TRBJ2-5, is KAGVTQTPRYLIKTRGQQVTLSCSPISGHRSVSWYQQTPGQGLQFLFEYFSETQRNKGNFPGRFSGRQFSNSRSEMNVSTLELGDSALYLCASSLQLAGYQETQYFGPGTRLLVL.